This is a list of T cell receptor beta chains from one sample in a study of identical twins. Each CDR3 protein is one row after TCRdb ran MiXCR on the 5' RACE reads. The sample lists more than 1.5 million distinct CDR3 sequences, about 31% occurring once. The sample taken for sequencing was cord blood. The receptors here all came from a newborn girl in good health. CDR3s include the opening cysteine and the closing phenylalanine or tryptophan. The D gene is left open where the match is weak. Part of the rows lack a size; the others show once, few, many or a class for expanded clones.

j_call v_call clone_size d_call cdr3_nt cdr3_aa
TRBJ2-3 TRBV5-1 many . TGCGCCAGCAGCTCCGACGGCACAGATACGCAGTATTTT CASSSDGTDTQYF
TRBJ1-2 TRBV6-5 once . TGTGCCAGCAGTTCCCCAGACCTGCCGAGCTATGGCTACACCTTC CASSSPDLPSYGYTF
TRBJ2-4 TRBV20-1 . . TGCAGTGCTAGAGATCTGGAGGATTACGGGACGGGGAAAAACATTCAGTACTTC CSARDLEDYGTGKNIQYF
TRBJ2-7 TRBV7-2 few . TGTGCCAGCAGCTTAGGAGCGGGTTCCTACAATGAGCAGTACTTC CASSLGAGSYNEQYF
TRBJ2-1 TRBV10-1 . TRBD2 TGCGCCAGCAGCCGGACTAGCGGGGGTTTCTACAATGAGCAGTTCTTC CASSRTSGGFYNEQFF
TRBJ1-6 TRBV10-3 . . TGTGCCATCAGTGAGTCGTTCACTGGGTCACCCCTCCACTTT CAISESFTGSPLHF
TRBJ1-2 TRBV9 many . TGTGCCAGCAGCGTAGGGCCAGGGGAACATGGCTACACCTTC CASSVGPGEHGYTF
TRBJ1-2 TRBV5-1 . . TGCGCCAGCAGCTTGGCTCAAATCTCTAAGGATGGCTACACCTTC CASSLAQISKDGYTF
TRBJ2-4 TRBV25-1 . . TGTGCCAGCAGTGAATGGGTGGCCCTAGCCAAAAACATTCAGTACTTC CASSEWVALAKNIQYF
TRBJ1-1 TRBV7-9 . . TGTGCCACCAGCTTAGCGCAGGGGTCGGGCACTGAAGCTTTCTTT CATSLAQGSGTEAFF
TRBJ2-7 TRBV20-1 . . TGCAGTGCTAGGGCTTTGGACATAGGGTACGAGCAGTACTTC CSARALDIGYEQYF
TRBJ2-7 TRBV12-3/TRBV12-4 . . TGTGCCAGCAGCACCCAACGAATCTACTCCTACAATGAGCAGTACTTC CASSTQRIYSYNEQYF
TRBJ2-5 TRBV7-9 few . TGTGCCAGCAGCTTAGACAAAAGACAATGGGGACAACGGGAGACCCAGTACTTC CASSLDKRQWGQRETQYF
TRBJ2-1 TRBV28 . TRBD1 TGTGCCAGCAGTTCCCCAGGGGGAATTAGTGAGCAGTTCTTC CASSSPGGISEQFF
TRBJ1-5 TRBV28 . . TGTGCCAGCAGTTTACGACGGAGGACCTTTCAGCCCCAGCATTTT CASSLRRRTFQPQHF
TRBJ1-2 TRBV20-1 many . TGCAGTGCTAGGGACACTAACTATGGCTACACCTTC CSARDTNYGYTF
TRBJ1-1 TRBV18 . . TGTGCCAGCTCACCACGGGTTTCCAGCCAAGGGGGCACTGAAGCTTTCTTT CASSPRVSSQGGTEAFF
TRBJ2-1 TRBV10-3 . . TGTGCCATCAGTGCTCGACTAAGTGAGCAGTTCTTC CAISARLSEQFF
TRBJ2-6 TRBV20-1 few . TGCAGTGCTACAGCGAGCCGACTCTCTGGGGCCAACGTCCTGACTTTC CSATASRLSGANVLTF
TRBJ1-2 TRBV5-6 . . TGTGCCAGCAGCTTGCCAGCAACTAACTATGGCTACACCTTC CASSLPATNYGYTF
TRBJ2-7 TRBV5-1 many . TGTGCCAGCAGTTTAAGGCAGGCCTACGAGCAGTACTTC CASSLRQAYEQYF
TRBJ2-7 TRBV5-1 . . TGCGCCAGCAGCTTGGGCTTTGGAACAGCCTACGAGCAGTACTTC CASSLGFGTAYEQYF
TRBJ2-7 TRBV27 . TRBD2 TGTGCCAGCAGTTTATCGGGACTAGCGGGGTACAATGAGCAGTACTTC CASSLSGLAGYNEQYF
TRBJ2-7 TRBV25-1 . TRBD2 TGTGCCAGCAGTCCCTGGACTAGCGGAATCTACAATGAGCAGTACTTC CASSPWTSGIYNEQYF
TRBJ2-4 TRBV6-1 . . TGTGCCAGCAGTGACCAGGGCCTAGCCAAAAACATTCAGTACTTC CASSDQGLAKNIQYF
TRBJ2-5 TRBV14 few TRBD2 TGTGCCAGCAGCCAAGATGCGCTAGCGGGGAGAGAGACCCAGTACTTC CASSQDALAGRETQYF
TRBJ2-1 TRBV7-2 few TRBD1 TGTGCCAGCAGCGAGGTTGGGACAGGAGCTTACAATGAGCAGTTCTTC CASSEVGTGAYNEQFF
TRBJ2-1 TRBV30 once . TGTGCCTGGAGTAACACTTACAATGAGCAGTTCTTC CAWSNTYNEQFF
TRBJ1-1 TRBV6-2/TRBV6-3 . TRBD1 TGTGCCAGCAGACCTAGGACAGGTGGAGCTTTCTTT CASRPRTGGAFF
TRBJ2-7 TRBV15 . . TGTGCCACTGCGAGCCGGGGACTCCCTCCCTACGAGCAGTACTTC CATASRGLPPYEQYF
TRBJ2-7 TRBV20-1 . . TGCAGTGCTAGATCAGTGCCCACCTACGAGCAGTACTTC CSARSVPTYEQYF
TRBJ2-5 TRBV5-1 . . TGCGCCGGCAGCTTCGACTCCAGTGGGGAGACCCAGTACTTC CAGSFDSSGETQYF
TRBJ2-1 TRBV5-5 . TRBD2 TGTGCCAGCAGCTTGATTCTAGCGGGAGGGCCCCAGAATGAGCAGTTCTTC CASSLILAGGPQNEQFF
TRBJ2-1 TRBV20-1 . . TGCAGTGCTAAAGTGCGGGGCACGGGCAATGAGCAGTTCTTC CSAKVRGTGNEQFF
TRBJ1-4 TRBV14 . . TGTGCCAGCAGCCGCGGCCGGACGCGGGACAATGAAAAACTGTTTTTT CASSRGRTRDNEKLFF
TRBJ2-2 TRBV4-2 . TRBD2 TGTGCCAGCAGCCGGGGGACTAGTGGTGTCACCGGGGAGCTGTTTTTT CASSRGTSGVTGELFF
TRBJ2-7 TRBV20-1 few . TGCAGTGCTAGATACAGGGTTAGCGAGCAGTACTTC CSARYRVSEQYF
TRBJ1-1 TRBV7-2 once TRBD1 TGTGCCAGCAGCCCCCGACAGGGGGCCCCTGAAGCTTTCTTT CASSPRQGAPEAFF
TRBJ2-7 TRBV2 . TRBD2 TGTGCCAGCAACCTGTTCGGACTAGCCCGGGGGGGCGAGCAGTACTTC CASNLFGLARGGEQYF
TRBJ1-6 TRBV6-1 . TRBD1 TGTGCCAGCAAGATGCAACCGGGACAGGGTAATTCACCCCCCCACTTT CASKMQPGQGNSPPHF
TRBJ2-3 TRBV29-1 . . TGCAGCGTTGATAATGGTAAGGGGACGGATACGCAGTATTTT CSVDNGKGTDTQYF
TRBJ2-7 TRBV12-3/TRBV12-4 few . TGTGCCAGCAGTTCTCGGACGGACGAGCAGTACTTC CASSSRTDEQYF
TRBJ1-4 TRBV14 . . TGTGCCAGCAGCCCTCGGGCGGGGGGCGGTGAAAAACTGTTTTTT CASSPRAGGGEKLFF
TRBJ1-1 TRBV29-1 . . TGCAGCGTTACCGCCCGAACCGACGCTTTCTTT CSVTARTDAFF
TRBJ2-5 TRBV5-6 . TRBD2 TGTGCCAGCAGCTTTGTTAAGACTAGCGGGAGAGGGGAGACCCAGTACTTC CASSFVKTSGRGETQYF
TRBJ2-3 TRBV6-5 . TRBD1 TGTGCCAGTCGTGGACAGGGGGCGAGCACAGATACGCAGTATTTT CASRGQGASTDTQYF